The 25 T cell receptor beta chains presented below share a single source sample, sequenced in a study of CD8 T cells in acute hepatitis C reinfection. Time point reported: naive CD8 control sorted from an acute-time-point sample. Sequencing was performed with immunoSEQ multiplex PCR; in TCRdb, only in-frame clones are kept and a portion is missing. The sample includes tens of thousands of clones, approximately 87% seen only once; the top ten take 0.5%. The sequenced sample was naive CD8+ T cells from PBMCs. The receptors here all came from a man aged 30 to 45 with chronic hepatitis C.

V usage is TRBV15 and J usage is TRBJ2-2, with 10 bases matching TRBD1. This CDR3 region has 16 residues. In germline, CDR1 is LNHNV, CDR2 YYDKDF (reference sequence). V lost 3 bases and J lost 3; bases outside the gene matches: 4. CDR3 DNA sequence: TGTGCCACCAGCAGGGAGACAGGGGGCTACACCGGGGAGCTGTTTTTT. Protein: CATSRETGGYTGELFF.

This clone was seen once. The chain links TRBV4-1 to TRBJ2-3; 7 bases map to TRBD2. Per the germline V gene, CDR1 is MGHRA and CDR2 is YSYEKL. The CDR3 has 17 amino acids. V lost 11 bases and J lost 2; bases outside the gene matches: 19. CDR3 residues: CAHHNKREGKATDTQYF. CDR3 DNA sequence: TGCGCCCACCACAACAAAAGGGAGGGTAAGGCCACAGATACGCAGTATTTT.

The chain employs TRBV15 and TRBJ2-3; perhaps TRBD1 as D (6 bases). CDR3 length: 17 amino acids. V lost 1 base and J 6 bases, leaving 20 bases between the germline ends. CDR1 and CDR2 from the germline V gene are LNHNV and YYDKDF (reference sequence). This CDR3 reads CATSRVAGRGFDDTQYF. Written as DNA, the CDR3 is TGTGCCACCAGCAGAGTAGCAGGCAGGGGATTCGATGATACGCAGTATTTT.

The genes are TRBV5-8 and TRBJ2-3, with 9 bases lining up with TRBD1. CDR1 SGHTS and CDR2 YDEGEE come from the germline V gene. The V segment lost 4 bases and the J segment 6 bases; nucleotides outside the gene matches: 15. This CDR3 is built from 17 residues. This CDR3 reads CASSPPAYRGQGDTQYF. CDR3 DNA sequence: TGTGCCAGCAGCCCACCGGCCTACAGGGGGCAAGGGGATACGCAGTATTTT.

The chain couples TRBV27 to TRBJ1-2; D perhaps matches TRBD1 (6 bases). V gave up 11 bases and J gave up 1 base, with 17 bases separating them. CDR3 length: 14 amino acids. CDR1 is MNHEY and CDR2 is SMNVEV in the germline V gene (reference sequence). CDR3: CASAQGRVNYGYTF. The CDR3 region has the DNA TGTGCCTCAGCTCAGGGGAGGGTTAACTATGGCTACACCTTC.

This chain links TRBV25-1 with TRBJ1-4; weak D call: TRBD1 (5 bases). The CDR3 totals 18 residues. The germline CDR1 and CDR2 sequences are MGHDK and SYGVNS. Deletions cut 2 bases from V and 0 bases from J, with 16 bases between. Here the CDR3 reads CASSEEGAGHATNEKLFF. The CDR3 bases are TGTGCCAGCAGTGAAGAAGGGGCGGGGCATGCAACTAATGAAAAACTGTTTTTT.

The chain employs TRBV5-4 and TRBJ1-2; 8 bases align to TRBD1. The V gene's germline CDR1 is SGHNT and CDR2 YYREEE (reference sequence). V was pared by 3 bases and J by 7 bases, with 11 bases of the junction left unmatched. CDR3 size: 15 residues. The CDR3, as DNA: TGTGCCAGCAGCTGGAGGACAGGGTCGATGTTTGGCTACACCTTC. This sequence encodes CASSWRTGSMFGYTF.

The J gene is TRBJ2-3, the V gene TRBV4-1; D is uncertain. V lost 4 bases and J lost 5, with 16 bases in between. Germline loops: CDR1 MGHRA, CDR2 YSYEKL. There are 15 residues in the CDR3. The CDR3 DNA is TGCGCCAGCAGCCCAGCCTTCCCGACCTTAGATACGCAGTATTTT. This codes for CASSPAFPTLDTQYF.

This clone was recorded once. The chain links TRBV2 to TRBJ1-3; D not resolved. The CDR3 consists of 15 residues. V lost 4 bases and J 2 bases, leaving 12 bases between the germline ends. CDR1 is SNHLY and CDR2 is FYNNEI in the germline V gene. The chain's CDR3 is CASSVSQVTGNTIYF. CDR3 nucleotides: TGTGCCAGCAGTGTCTCTCAAGTCACTGGAAACACCATATATTTT.

The chain recombines TRBV2 with TRBJ2-2, with D hard to call. This CDR3 comprises 14 residues. Looked up from germline, CDR1 is SNHLY and CDR2 is FYNNEI. V shed 3 bases and J shed 3 bases, with 8 bases lying between them. This chain's CDR3 is CASSDTVDTGELFF. DNA for the CDR3: TGTGCCAGCAGTGACACCGTGGACACCGGGGAGCTGTTTTTT.

This chain links TRBV6-6 with TRBJ1-6; possibly TRBD1 for D (5 bases). Trimming left V 2 bases short and J 14 bases short, with 16 bases between. This CDR3 comprises 14 residues. The germline gives CDR1 MNHNY, CDR2 SVGAGI (reference sequence). DNA for the CDR3: TGTGCCAGCAGTTACGAGAGTGAGGGGCCGGCCCTCCACTTT. This translates into CASSYESEGPALHF.

V usage is TRBV11-2 and J usage is TRBJ2-7; TRBD1 aligns across 11 bases. V shed 5 bases, J shed 4 bases, and the junction held 10 bases outside the gene matches. This CDR3 region has 16 residues. Germline CDR1 and CDR2: SGHAT and FQNNGV. The CDR3 DNA is TGTGCCAGCAGCCTACGGACAGGGGGCCCGGTATACGAGCAGTACTTC. As protein: CASSLRTGGPVYEQYF. Based on the CDR3 plus reference TRBV11-2 and TRBJ2-7, the full variable domain is EAGVAQSPRYKIIEKRQSVAFWCNPISGHATLYWYQQILGQGPKLLIQFQNNGVVDDSQLPKDRFSAERLKGVDSTLKIQPAKLEDSAVYLCASSLRTGGPVYEQYFGPGTRLTVT.

The V call is TRBV19, the J call TRBJ2-7; 8 positions agree with TRBD1. There are 15 residues in the CDR3. The V gene's germline CDR1 is LNHDA and CDR2 SQIVND (reference sequence). V lost 1 base and J lost 3; bases outside the gene matches: 5. CDR3 DNA: TGTGCCAGTAGTATAGGGACAGGGAGTCTCTACGAGCAGTACTTC. Residues: CASSIGTGSLYEQYF.

The chain employs TRBV29-1 and TRBJ2-7; a weak D match, TRBD2 (5 bases). CDR1 SQVTM and CDR2 ANQGSEA come from the germline V gene. Trimming pared 4 bases from V and 5 bases from J, leaving 18 bases between. The CDR3 contains 14 residues. DNA for the CDR3: TGCAGCGTTGTCGCCTTACTAGTCCCCCACGAGCAGTACTTC. Its protein is CSVVALLVPHEQYF.

The J gene is TRBJ1-1, the V gene TRBV5-4, with a tentative D call TRBD1 (5 bases). Germline V CDR1 and CDR2: SGHNT, YYREEE (reference sequence). This CDR3 has 12 amino acids. Trimming removed 9 bases at V and 1 base at J, with 10 bases between. CDR3 protein: CATHGGNTEAFF. CDR3 nucleotide sequence: TGTGCCACTCATGGGGGGAACACTGAAGCTTTCTTT.

The chain employs TRBV13 and TRBJ2-7; tentative D call: TRBD1 (5 bases). V was clipped by 4 bases and J by 6 bases, with 13 bases between them. This CDR3 spans 13 amino acids. Germline V CDR1 and CDR2: PRHDT, FYEKMQ (reference sequence). The CDR3 loop reads CASSSTTVIEQYF. Here the CDR3 DNA reads TGTGCCAGCAGCTCCACGACAGTTATCGAGCAGTACTTC.

The chain couples TRBV29-1 to TRBJ1-2; D is undetermined. Germline V CDR1 and CDR2: SQVTM, ANQGSEA. This CDR3 has 15 residues. Trimming took off 0 bases at V and 4 bases at J, with 15 bases between the two ends. In nucleotides, the CDR3 is TGCAGCGTTGAAGATCCGGCGAGTCAGTCCTATGGCTACACCTTC. The encoded protein is CSVEDPASQSYGYTF.

The V gene is TRBV6-1, the J gene TRBJ2-1; TRBD2 might be the D (5 bases). V was pared by 4 bases and J by 4 bases, with 17 bases between. Germline V gene sequence: CDR1 MNHNS, CDR2 SASEGT. The CDR3 is made up of 16 amino acids. The CDR3 nucleotides read TGTGCCAGCAGTGGACTCTTTACGGGGTTATACAATGAGCAGTTCTTC. Encoded protein: CASSGLFTGLYNEQFF.

This clone occurred once. The V gene is TRBV2, the J gene TRBJ2-7; perhaps TRBD1 as D (6 bases). Looked up from germline, CDR1 is SNHLY and CDR2 is FYNNEI. The CDR3 extends over 13 amino acids. Between the trimmed V and J ends, which lost 4 bases and 3 bases, there was a span of 10 bases. The CDR3 loop is CASSGTVNYEQYF. In DNA form, the CDR3 reads TGTGCCAGCAGTGGGACAGTCAACTACGAGCAGTACTTC.

This rearrangement joins TRBV4-2 to TRBJ1-1, with D unclear. The CDR3 has 13 residues. CDR1 LGHNA and CDR2 YNFKEQ come from the germline V gene. Between the trimmed V and J ends, which lost 1 base and 6 bases, there was a span of 9 bases. The CDR3 sequence: CASSQGDTPEAFF. Here the CDR3 DNA reads TGTGCCAGCAGCCAAGGCGACACTCCTGAAGCTTTCTTT.

This clone appeared a single time. The genes are TRBV19 and TRBJ1-2; D gene unclear. V lost 9 bases to trimming and J lost 6 bases, with 11 bases between them. This CDR3 comprises 11 residues. Germline CDR1 LNHDA, CDR2 SQIVND (reference sequence). CDR3 nucleotides: TGTGCCAGCCGGGAATCAGATGGCTACACCTTC. Translating gives CASRESDGYTF.

This rearrangement joins TRBV11-2 to TRBJ2-7; D unresolved. CDR1 and CDR2 (germline): SGHAT, FQNNGV. The CDR3 contains 13 residues. The V end was cut by 1 base, the J end by 5 bases, with 9 bases between. The CDR3 region is CASSLGAGHEQYF. Written as DNA, the CDR3 is TGTGCCAGCAGCTTAGGGGCCGGGCACGAGCAGTACTTC.

The J gene is TRBJ2-7, the V gene TRBV25-1; D uncertain. Germline assignment: CDR1 MGHDK and CDR2 SYGVNS. The ends were cut back, 3 bases at V and 6 bases at J, with 6 bases in the middle. The CDR3 has 11 residues. CDR3 DNA: TGTGCCAGCAGTGATTGGTTCGAGCAGTACTTC. Protein: CASSDWFEQYF.

The chain employs TRBV29-1 and TRBJ2-2; D remains unclear. Germline V gene data show CDR1 as SQVTM and CDR2 as ANQGSEA. This CDR3 is 12 amino acids long. Trimming removed 6 bases from V and 3 bases from J, with 8 bases in between. CDR3 amino acids: CSVSGDTGELFF. CDR3 bases: TGCAGCGTGTCTGGAGACACCGGGGAGCTGTTTTTT.

The rearrangement joins TRBV29-1 to TRBJ2-2; 8 bases match TRBD2. The CDR3 runs 15 residues. Germline CDR1 reads SQVTM; CDR2 reads ANQGSEA. V gave up 5 bases and J gave up 5 bases; unmatched junction bases: 10. CDR3 protein: CSVSGERENTGELFF. The CDR3 nucleotides are TGCAGCGTTTCCGGGGAGCGGGAGAATACCGGGGAGCTGTTTTTT.